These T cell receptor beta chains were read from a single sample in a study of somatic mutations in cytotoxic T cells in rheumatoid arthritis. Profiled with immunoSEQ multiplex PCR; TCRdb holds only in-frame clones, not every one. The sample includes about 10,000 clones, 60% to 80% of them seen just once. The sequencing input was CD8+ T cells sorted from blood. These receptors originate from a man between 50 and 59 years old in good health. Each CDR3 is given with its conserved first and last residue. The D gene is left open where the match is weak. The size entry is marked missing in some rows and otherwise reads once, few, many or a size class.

CDR3nt: TGTGCCAGCAGTGAGGGACAGGGGGCAACAGATACGCAGTATTTT
CDR3aa: CASSEGQGATDTQYF
v_gene: TRBV6-1
d_gene: TRBD1
j_gene: TRBJ2-3
abundance: few

CDR3nt: TGTGCCTGGAGTGTACTTAGATTAGCTGAAGCTTTCTTT
CDR3aa: CAWSVLRLAEAFF
v_gene: TRBV30
d_gene: .
j_gene: TRBJ1-1
abundance: .

CDR3nt: TGTGCCAGCAGTCAGACAGGGGTGGGGTCTGGGGCCAACGTCCTGACTTTC
CDR3aa: CASSQTGVGSGANVLTF
v_gene: TRBV25-1
d_gene: TRBD1
j_gene: TRBJ2-6
abundance: .

CDR3nt: TGTGCCACATATGGGACCGGGACAGGGGACAACGAGCAGTACTTC
CDR3aa: CATYGTGTGDNEQYF
v_gene: TRBV10-3
d_gene: TRBD1
j_gene: TRBJ2-7
abundance: .

CDR3nt: TGTGCCAGCTCACCGCTTACAGGGGAGTCCTACGAGCAGTACTTC
CDR3aa: CASSPLTGESYEQYF
v_gene: TRBV18
d_gene: TRBD1
j_gene: TRBJ2-7
abundance: .

CDR3nt: TGTGCCAGCAGTGGGCTCTATGGCTACACCTTC
CDR3aa: CASSGLYGYTF
v_gene: TRBV6-1
d_gene: .
j_gene: TRBJ1-2
abundance: few

CDR3nt: TGTGCCTGGAGTGCTTCAGGCAGAGATACGCAGTATTTT
CDR3aa: CAWSASGRDTQYF
v_gene: TRBV30
d_gene: .
j_gene: TRBJ2-3
abundance: .

CDR3nt: TGTGCCAGCAGCCTCAAGCGGGGGGGAGAAGATACGCAGTATTTT
CDR3aa: CASSLKRGGEDTQYF
v_gene: TRBV11-2
d_gene: TRBD2
j_gene: TRBJ2-3
abundance: .

CDR3nt: TGCGCCAGCAGCCTCCCGGAGTACAATGAGCAGTTCTTC
CDR3aa: CASSLPEYNEQFF
v_gene: TRBV4-1
d_gene: .
j_gene: TRBJ2-1
abundance: few

CDR3nt: TGTGCCAGCAGCCTATTAGCGGGGGGGTCGGATACGCAGTATTTT
CDR3aa: CASSLLAGGSDTQYF
v_gene: TRBV7-2
d_gene: TRBD2
j_gene: TRBJ2-3
abundance: once

CDR3nt: TGCAGCGTTGAAGCCAGCTGGGGTGAGGGTGAGCAGTTCTTC
CDR3aa: CSVEASWGEGEQFF
v_gene: TRBV29-1
d_gene: .
j_gene: TRBJ2-1
abundance: .

CDR3nt: TGTGCCAGCAGCGAGAGAACGAGCACAGATACGCAGTATTTT
CDR3aa: CASSERTSTDTQYF
v_gene: TRBV7-9
d_gene: .
j_gene: TRBJ2-3
abundance: .

CDR3nt: TGTGCCAGTAAGAGTGAAAAACTGTTTTTT
CDR3aa: CASKSEKLFF
v_gene: TRBV19
d_gene: .
j_gene: TRBJ1-4
abundance: .

CDR3nt: TGTGCCAGCAGCGACCCCCGGGACAGGGGGCCTTCCGGGGAGCTGTTTTTT
CDR3aa: CASSDPRDRGPSGELFF
v_gene: TRBV2
d_gene: TRBD1
j_gene: TRBJ2-2
abundance: few

CDR3nt: TGTGCCAGTAGTATAGATCCAGAATCCTACAATGAGCAGTTCTTC
CDR3aa: CASSIDPESYNEQFF
v_gene: TRBV19
d_gene: .
j_gene: TRBJ2-1
abundance: .

CDR3nt: TGCGCCAGCAGCATCCGGGGGGGGGTAACCCTAGCAACAGATACGCAGTATTTT
CDR3aa: CASSIRGGVTLATDTQYF
v_gene: TRBV5-1
d_gene: TRBD2
j_gene: TRBJ2-3
abundance: .

CDR3nt: TGCGCCAGCAGCCAATTTTTCGACCGGGATAAAACTGAAGCTTTCTTT
CDR3aa: CASSQFFDRDKTEAFF
v_gene: TRBV4-3
d_gene: .
j_gene: TRBJ1-1
abundance: .

CDR3nt: TGTGCCAGCAGGGGGGCGGACAGGGCCGGGATCCACGAGCAGTACTTC
CDR3aa: CASRGADRAGIHEQYF
v_gene: TRBV27
d_gene: TRBD1
j_gene: TRBJ2-7
abundance: .

CDR3nt: TGTGCCACCAGCGCCGAGCGGGTCGGTCCCTACGAGCAGTACTTC
CDR3aa: CATSAERVGPYEQYF
v_gene: TRBV15
d_gene: .
j_gene: TRBJ2-7
abundance: .

CDR3nt: TGTGCCAGCAGCCAAGGGGTTTCGAGGGGCTACACCTTC
CDR3aa: CASSQGVSRGYTF
v_gene: TRBV9
d_gene: .
j_gene: TRBJ1-2
abundance: .

CDR3nt: TGTGCCAGCAGTTACGGCAGGGCTCAGCCCCAGCATTTT
CDR3aa: CASSYGRAQPQHF
v_gene: TRBV6-5
d_gene: .
j_gene: TRBJ1-5
abundance: .

CDR3nt: TGTGCCAGCAGTTGTAGACTCCAATCTAGCACAGATACGCAGTATTTT
CDR3aa: CASSCRLQSSTDTQYF
v_gene: TRBV6-5
d_gene: .
j_gene: TRBJ2-3
abundance: .

CDR3nt: TGTGCCAGCAGCTTAGGAGGGCAGGCCGCGAACACCGGGGAGCTGTTTTTT
CDR3aa: CASSLGGQAANTGELFF
v_gene: TRBV7-9
d_gene: .
j_gene: TRBJ2-2
abundance: .

CDR3nt: TGCGCCAGCAGGGACAGGGGTTCGGGCAATGAGCAGTTCTTC
CDR3aa: CASRDRGSGNEQFF
v_gene: TRBV5-1
d_gene: TRBD1
j_gene: TRBJ2-1
abundance: once

CDR3nt: TGTGCCAGCAGGATAGCGGGACGTTATGGTTCAAACAACATTCAGTACTTC
CDR3aa: CASRIAGRYGSNNIQYF
v_gene: TRBV27
d_gene: TRBD2
j_gene: TRBJ2-4
abundance: .

CDR3nt: TGTGCCAGCAGCGCCACCGGGACAGGGGTTGGGGAAAAACTGTTTTTT
CDR3aa: CASSATGTGVGEKLFF
v_gene: TRBV9
d_gene: TRBD1
j_gene: TRBJ1-4
abundance: .

CDR3nt: TGTGCCAGCAGTTTATTAACCAGGGGCGCCGGGGTGGGGGGCTACACCTTC
CDR3aa: CASSLLTRGAGVGGYTF
v_gene: TRBV28
d_gene: .
j_gene: TRBJ1-2
abundance: .

CDR3nt: TGTGCCTGCCGAGCGGGAGGGATAAACAATGAGCAGTTCTTC
CDR3aa: CACRAGGINNEQFF
v_gene: TRBV30
d_gene: TRBD2
j_gene: TRBJ2-1
abundance: .

CDR3nt: TGCGCCAGCAGCAACCCCTCAGGTAGGCCAGTGGGAGCTTTCTTT
CDR3aa: CASSNPSGRPVGAFF
v_gene: TRBV4-1
d_gene: .
j_gene: TRBJ1-1
abundance: .

CDR3nt: TGTGCCAGCAGTACTCAAGGGACTACGAATGGCTACACCTTC
CDR3aa: CASSTQGTTNGYTF
v_gene: TRBV27
d_gene: .
j_gene: TRBJ1-2
abundance: .

CDR3nt: TGCGCCAGCAGCCAGGAACCAGGGGCGACGAACACTGAAGCTTTCTTT
CDR3aa: CASSQEPGATNTEAFF
v_gene: TRBV4-1
d_gene: .
j_gene: TRBJ1-1
abundance: .

CDR3nt: TGTGCCAGTAGGACCTTACAGGGTCCCGGGGAGCTGTTTTTT
CDR3aa: CASRTLQGPGELFF
v_gene: TRBV19
d_gene: .
j_gene: TRBJ2-2
abundance: .

CDR3nt: TGTGCCACCAGCAGGGACAGCGAGAACACCGGGGAGCTGTTTTTT
CDR3aa: CATSRDSENTGELFF
v_gene: TRBV15
d_gene: .
j_gene: TRBJ2-2
abundance: .

CDR3nt: TGTGCCAGCAGCTTAACCAGGGTCATATACTTC
CDR3aa: CASSLTRVIYF
v_gene: TRBV7-3
d_gene: .
j_gene: TRBJ2-7
abundance: .

CDR3nt: TGTGCCAGCAGCTTAGCTGACGGGTCTCGACAGCCCCAGCATTTT
CDR3aa: CASSLADGSRQPQHF
v_gene: TRBV7-2
d_gene: .
j_gene: TRBJ1-5
abundance: .

CDR3nt: TGTGCCAGCAGGCCGGGTATGAACACTGAAGCTTTCTTT
CDR3aa: CASRPGMNTEAFF
v_gene: TRBV9
d_gene: .
j_gene: TRBJ1-1
abundance: .

CDR3nt: TGTGCTAGTGCTCCCTATGGGACACTATACACTGAAGCTTTCTTT
CDR3aa: CASAPYGTLYTEAFF
v_gene: TRBV12-5
d_gene: .
j_gene: TRBJ1-1
abundance: .

CDR3nt: TGTGCCAGCAGCAGGCGGCAGGGGGAGGGCTACACCTTC
CDR3aa: CASSRRQGEGYTF
v_gene: TRBV7-2
d_gene: TRBD1
j_gene: TRBJ1-2
abundance: .

CDR3nt: TGTGCCAGCAGCCCAGCGGGAGGGCCGAGGGAGCAGTACTTC
CDR3aa: CASSPAGGPREQYF
v_gene: TRBV7-9
d_gene: TRBD2
j_gene: TRBJ2-7
abundance: .

CDR3nt: TGTGCCAGCAGCTTGGCGGGACTAGCGGGAGCAACGGATACGCAGTATTTT
CDR3aa: CASSLAGLAGATDTQYF
v_gene: TRBV11-2
d_gene: TRBD2
j_gene: TRBJ2-3
abundance: .

CDR3nt: TGTGCCAGCAGCCCGCACAGTGCAACTAATGAAAAACTGTTTTTT
CDR3aa: CASSPHSATNEKLFF
v_gene: TRBV7-2
d_gene: .
j_gene: TRBJ1-4
abundance: .

CDR3nt: TGTGCCAGCAGCCAGATTAGCGGGGGTTCCTACGAGCAGTACTTC
CDR3aa: CASSQISGGSYEQYF
v_gene: TRBV4-2
d_gene: TRBD2
j_gene: TRBJ2-7
abundance: .

CDR3nt: TGCGCCAGCAGCCAAGATCTTCGGGTTCGGCAGCTGGTGTTTTTT
CDR3aa: CASSQDLRVRQLVFF
v_gene: TRBV4-1
d_gene: .
j_gene: TRBJ1-4
abundance: once

CDR3nt: TGTGCCAGCAGTGAAGGCCAGGGGCACACCGGGGAGCTGTTTTTT
CDR3aa: CASSEGQGHTGELFF
v_gene: TRBV6-1
d_gene: .
j_gene: TRBJ2-2
abundance: .

CDR3nt: TGTGCCAGCTCCCTATTTCGAAACACTGAAGCTTTCTTT
CDR3aa: CASSLFRNTEAFF
v_gene: TRBV18
d_gene: .
j_gene: TRBJ1-1
abundance: large

CDR3nt: TGCGCCAGCAGCCCCGGACAGGGATCCCAAGAGACCCAGTACTTC
CDR3aa: CASSPGQGSQETQYF
v_gene: TRBV5-1
d_gene: TRBD1
j_gene: TRBJ2-5
abundance: .

CDR3nt: TGTGCCAGCAGTGATCCAGGGGGCATTTTACCCTACGAGCAGTACTTC
CDR3aa: CASSDPGGILPYEQYF
v_gene: TRBV25-1
d_gene: TRBD1
j_gene: TRBJ2-7
abundance: .

CDR3nt: TGTGCCATCAGTGATCCCTCGGGAAGCTCCTATAATTCACCCCTCCACTTT
CDR3aa: CAISDPSGSSYNSPLHF
v_gene: TRBV10-3
d_gene: .
j_gene: TRBJ1-6
abundance: .

CDR3nt: TGTGCCAGCAGTTACTCGATAACCGAGGATGACGAAGCTTTCTTT
CDR3aa: CASSYSITEDDEAFF
v_gene: TRBV6-5
d_gene: .
j_gene: TRBJ1-1
abundance: .

CDR3nt: TGTGCCAGCAGTGTTGGACAGGTAACCAACAATGAGCAGTTCTTC
CDR3aa: CASSVGQVTNNEQFF
v_gene: TRBV28
d_gene: TRBD1
j_gene: TRBJ2-1
abundance: .

CDR3nt: TGTGCCACCAGCATCCTGAGAGGGACTAGCGGTTACAATGAGCAGTTCTTC
CDR3aa: CATSILRGTSGYNEQFF
v_gene: TRBV15
d_gene: TRBD2
j_gene: TRBJ2-1
abundance: once

CDR3nt: TGTGCCAGCTCTCCTTTTGGCAGGGTCGGAGATACGCAGTATTTT
CDR3aa: CASSPFGRVGDTQYF
v_gene: TRBV7-9
d_gene: .
j_gene: TRBJ2-3
abundance: once

CDR3nt: TGTGCCAGCAGTACAGGGACTAGCGGGGGGTGGGATACGCAGTATTTT
CDR3aa: CASSTGTSGGWDTQYF
v_gene: TRBV28
d_gene: TRBD2
j_gene: TRBJ2-3
abundance: .